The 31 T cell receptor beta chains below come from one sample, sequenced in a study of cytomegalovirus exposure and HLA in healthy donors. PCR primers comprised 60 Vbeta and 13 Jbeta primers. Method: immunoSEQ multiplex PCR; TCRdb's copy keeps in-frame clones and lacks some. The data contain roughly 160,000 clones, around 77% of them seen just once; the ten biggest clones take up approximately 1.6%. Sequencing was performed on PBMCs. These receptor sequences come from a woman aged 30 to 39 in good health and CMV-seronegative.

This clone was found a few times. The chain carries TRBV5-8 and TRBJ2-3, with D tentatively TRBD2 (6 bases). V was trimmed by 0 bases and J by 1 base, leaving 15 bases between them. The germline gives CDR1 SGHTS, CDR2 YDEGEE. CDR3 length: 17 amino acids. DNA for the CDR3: TGTGCCAGCAGCTTGGGATCCGGGACGGGAGGCACAGATACGCAGTATTTT. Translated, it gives CASSLGSGTGGTDTQYF.

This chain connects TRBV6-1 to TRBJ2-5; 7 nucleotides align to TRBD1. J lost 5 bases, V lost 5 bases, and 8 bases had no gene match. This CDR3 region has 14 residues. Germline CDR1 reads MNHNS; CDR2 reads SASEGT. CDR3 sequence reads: CASSLDRKGETQYF. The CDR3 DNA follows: TGTGCCAGCAGTTTGGACAGGAAGGGGGAGACCCAGTACTTC.

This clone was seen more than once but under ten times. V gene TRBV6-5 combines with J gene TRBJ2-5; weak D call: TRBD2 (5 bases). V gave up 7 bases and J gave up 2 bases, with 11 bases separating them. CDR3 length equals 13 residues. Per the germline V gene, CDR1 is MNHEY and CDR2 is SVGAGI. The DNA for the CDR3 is TGTGCCAGCACCCTAGGGAGACAAGAGACCCAGTACTTC. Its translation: CASTLGRQETQYF.

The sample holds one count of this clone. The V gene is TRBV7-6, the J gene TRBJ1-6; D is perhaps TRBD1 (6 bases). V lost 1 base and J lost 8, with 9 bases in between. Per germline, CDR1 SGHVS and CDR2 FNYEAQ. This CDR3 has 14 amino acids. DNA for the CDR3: TGTGCCAGCAGCTTAGACGGGACATATTCACCCCTCCACTTT. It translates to CASSLDGTYSPLHF. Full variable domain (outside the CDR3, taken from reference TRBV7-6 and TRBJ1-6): GAGVSQSPRYKVTKRGQDVALRCDPISGHVSLYWYRQALGQGPEFLTYFNYEAQQDKSGLPNDRFSAERPEGSISTLTIQRTEQRDSAMYRCASSLDGTYSPLHFGNGTRLTVT.

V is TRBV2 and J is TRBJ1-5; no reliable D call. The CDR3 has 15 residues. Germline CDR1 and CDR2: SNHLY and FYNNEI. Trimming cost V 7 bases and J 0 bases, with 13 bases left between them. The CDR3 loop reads CASNARQHSNQPQHF. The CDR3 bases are TGTGCCAGCAATGCCAGGCAACATAGCAATCAGCCCCAGCATTTT.

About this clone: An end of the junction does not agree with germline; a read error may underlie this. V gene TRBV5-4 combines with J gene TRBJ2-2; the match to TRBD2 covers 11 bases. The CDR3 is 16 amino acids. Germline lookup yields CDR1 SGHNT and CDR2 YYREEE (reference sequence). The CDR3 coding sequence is TGTGCCGGCAGCTTGGAGAGTAGCGGGAGGGCCGGGGAGCTGTTTTTT. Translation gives CAGSLESSGRAGELFF.

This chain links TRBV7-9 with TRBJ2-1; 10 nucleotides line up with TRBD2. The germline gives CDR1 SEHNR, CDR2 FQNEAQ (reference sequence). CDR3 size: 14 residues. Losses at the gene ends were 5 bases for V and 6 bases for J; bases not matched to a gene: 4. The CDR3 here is CASSKLAGLNEQFF. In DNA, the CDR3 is TGTGCCAGCAGCAAACTAGCGGGACTCAATGAGCAGTTCTTC.

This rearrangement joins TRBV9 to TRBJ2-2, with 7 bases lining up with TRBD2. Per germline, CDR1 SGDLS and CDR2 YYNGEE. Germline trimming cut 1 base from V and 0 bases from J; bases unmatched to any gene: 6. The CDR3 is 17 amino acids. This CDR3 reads CASSVPRAGTNTGELFF. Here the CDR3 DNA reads TGTGCCAGCAGCGTACCACGAGCGGGGACGAACACCGGGGAGCTGTTTTTT.

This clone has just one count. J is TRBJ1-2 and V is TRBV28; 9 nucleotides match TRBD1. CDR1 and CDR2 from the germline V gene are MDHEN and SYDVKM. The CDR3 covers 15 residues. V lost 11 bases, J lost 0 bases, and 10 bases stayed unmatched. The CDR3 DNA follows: TGTGCCTGTACAGGGGGCGTTCAAACTAACTATGGCTACACCTTC. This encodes CACTGGVQTNYGYTF.

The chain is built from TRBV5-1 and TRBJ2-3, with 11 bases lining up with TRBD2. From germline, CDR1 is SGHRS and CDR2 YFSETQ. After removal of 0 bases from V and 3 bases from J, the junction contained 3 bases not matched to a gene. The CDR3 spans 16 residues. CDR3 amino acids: CASSLGLAGITDTQYF. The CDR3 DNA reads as TGCGCCAGCAGCTTGGGACTAGCGGGGATAACAGATACGCAGTATTTT.

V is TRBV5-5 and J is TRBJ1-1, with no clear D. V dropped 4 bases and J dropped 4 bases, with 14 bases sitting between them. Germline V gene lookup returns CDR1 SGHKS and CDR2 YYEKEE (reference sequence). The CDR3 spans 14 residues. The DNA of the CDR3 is TGTGCCAGCAGCCTGGCCCTACTAGGCACTGAAGCTTTCTTT. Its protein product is CASSLALLGTEAFF. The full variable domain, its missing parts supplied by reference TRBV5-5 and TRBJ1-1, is DAGVTQSPTHLIKTRGQQVTLRCSPISGHKSVSWYQQVLGQGPQFIFQYYEKEERGRGNFPDRFSARQFPNYSSELNVNALLLGDSALYLCASSLALLGTEAFFGQGTRLTVV.

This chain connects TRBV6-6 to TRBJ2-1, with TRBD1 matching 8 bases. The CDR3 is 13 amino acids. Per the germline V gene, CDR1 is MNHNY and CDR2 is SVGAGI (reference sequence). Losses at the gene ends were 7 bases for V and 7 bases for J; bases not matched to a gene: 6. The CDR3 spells CASTGQDQNEQFF. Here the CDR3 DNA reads TGTGCCAGCACGGGACAGGACCAAAATGAGCAGTTCTTC.

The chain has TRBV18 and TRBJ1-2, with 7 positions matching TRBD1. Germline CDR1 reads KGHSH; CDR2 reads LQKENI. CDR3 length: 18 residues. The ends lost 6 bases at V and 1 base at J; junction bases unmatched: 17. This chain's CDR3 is CASSPMGTGVFGNYGYTF. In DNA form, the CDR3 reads TGTGCCAGCTCCCCCATGGGTACAGGGGTGTTTGGTAACTATGGCTACACCTTC.

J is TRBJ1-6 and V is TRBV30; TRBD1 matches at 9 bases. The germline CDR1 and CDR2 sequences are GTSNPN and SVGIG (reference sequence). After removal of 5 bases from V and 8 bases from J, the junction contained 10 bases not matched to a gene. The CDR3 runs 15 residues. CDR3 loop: CAWSPGTGLDSPLHF. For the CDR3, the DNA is TGTGCCTGGTCACCCGGGACAGGGCTGGATTCACCCCTCCACTTT.

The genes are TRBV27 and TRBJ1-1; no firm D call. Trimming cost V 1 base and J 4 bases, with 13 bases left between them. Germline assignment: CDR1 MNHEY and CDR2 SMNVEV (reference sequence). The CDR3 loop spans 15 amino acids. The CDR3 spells CASSLYPPGSTEAFF. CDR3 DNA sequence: TGTGCCAGCAGTTTATATCCGCCGGGGAGCACTGAAGCTTTCTTT.

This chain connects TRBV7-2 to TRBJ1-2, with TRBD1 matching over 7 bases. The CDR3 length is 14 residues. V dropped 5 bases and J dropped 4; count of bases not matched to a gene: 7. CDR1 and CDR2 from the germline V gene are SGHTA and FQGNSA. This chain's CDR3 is CASSTGTVSYGYTF. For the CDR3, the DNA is TGTGCCAGCAGCACCGGGACAGTCAGCTATGGCTACACCTTC. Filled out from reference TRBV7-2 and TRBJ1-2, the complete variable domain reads GAGVSQSPSNKVTEKGKDVELRCDPISGHTALYWYRQSLGQGLEFLIYFQGNSAPDKSGLPSDRFSAERTGGSVSTLTIQRTQQEDSAVYLCASSTGTVSYGYTFGSGTRLTVV.

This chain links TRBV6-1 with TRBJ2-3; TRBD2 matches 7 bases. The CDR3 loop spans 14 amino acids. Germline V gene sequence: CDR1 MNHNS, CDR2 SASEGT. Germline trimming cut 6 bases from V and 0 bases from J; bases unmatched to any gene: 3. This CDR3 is CASRRLASTDTQYF. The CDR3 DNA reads TGTGCCAGCAGACGACTAGCTAGCACAGATACGCAGTATTTT.

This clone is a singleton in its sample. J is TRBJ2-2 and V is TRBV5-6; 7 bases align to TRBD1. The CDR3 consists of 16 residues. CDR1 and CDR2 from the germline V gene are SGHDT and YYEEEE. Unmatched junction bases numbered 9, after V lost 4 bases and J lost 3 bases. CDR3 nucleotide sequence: TGTGCCAGCAGCGAACCCGACAGGGCGCACACCGGGGAGCTGTTTTTT. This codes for CASSEPDRAHTGELFF. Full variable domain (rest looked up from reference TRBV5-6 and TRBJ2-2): DAGVTQSPTHLIKTRGQQVTLRCSPKSGHDTVSWYQQALGQGPQFIFQYYEEEERQRGNFPDRFSGHQFPNYSSELNVNALLLGDSALYLCASSEPDRAHTGELFFGEGSRLTVL.

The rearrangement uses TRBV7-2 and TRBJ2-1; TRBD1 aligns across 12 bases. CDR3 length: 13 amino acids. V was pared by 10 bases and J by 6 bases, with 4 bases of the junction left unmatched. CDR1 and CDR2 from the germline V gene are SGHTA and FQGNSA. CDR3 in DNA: TGTGCCATCGGGGACAGGGGGCTCAATGAGCAGTTCTTC. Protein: CAIGDRGLNEQFF.

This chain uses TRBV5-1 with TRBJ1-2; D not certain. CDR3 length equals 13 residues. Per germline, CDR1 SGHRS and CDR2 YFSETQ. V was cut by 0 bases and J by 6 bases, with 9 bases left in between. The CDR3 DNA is TGCGCCAGCAGCTTGGCAGGCCAGGATGGCTACACCTTC. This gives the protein CASSLAGQDGYTF.

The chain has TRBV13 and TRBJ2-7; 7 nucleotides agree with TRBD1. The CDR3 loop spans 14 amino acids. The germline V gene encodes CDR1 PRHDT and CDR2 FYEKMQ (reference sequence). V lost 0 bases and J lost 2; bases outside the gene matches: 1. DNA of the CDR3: TGTGCCAGCAGCTTAGGTACAGGGGCCTACGAGCAGTACTTC. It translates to CASSLGTGAYEQYF.

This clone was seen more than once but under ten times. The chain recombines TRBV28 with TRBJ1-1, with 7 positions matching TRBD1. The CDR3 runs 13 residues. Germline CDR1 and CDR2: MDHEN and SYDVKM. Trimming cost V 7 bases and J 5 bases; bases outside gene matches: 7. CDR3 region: CASNRRGRTEAFF. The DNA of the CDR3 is TGTGCCAGCAATCGCAGGGGGAGAACTGAAGCTTTCTTT.

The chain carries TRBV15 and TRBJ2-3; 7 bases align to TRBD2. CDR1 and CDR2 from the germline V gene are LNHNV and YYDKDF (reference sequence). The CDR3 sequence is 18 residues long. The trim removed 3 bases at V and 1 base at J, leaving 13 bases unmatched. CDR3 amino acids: CATSRRPGAGRGTDTQYF. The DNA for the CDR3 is TGTGCCACCAGCAGGCGCCCCGGGGCGGGGAGGGGCACAGATACGCAGTATTTT.

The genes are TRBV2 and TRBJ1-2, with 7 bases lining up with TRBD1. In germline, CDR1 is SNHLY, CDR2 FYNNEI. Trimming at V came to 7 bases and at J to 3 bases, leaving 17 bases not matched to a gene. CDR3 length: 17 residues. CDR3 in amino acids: CASTARPTGNLHYGYTF. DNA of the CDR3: TGTGCCAGCACAGCCCGACCGACAGGGAACCTACACTATGGCTACACCTTC.

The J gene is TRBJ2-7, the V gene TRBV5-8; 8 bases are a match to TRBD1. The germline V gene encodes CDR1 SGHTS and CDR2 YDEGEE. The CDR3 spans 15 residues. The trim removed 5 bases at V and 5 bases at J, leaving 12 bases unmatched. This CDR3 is CASRLTRGRPDEQYF. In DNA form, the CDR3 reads TGTGCCAGCAGATTAACCAGGGGGCGCCCCGACGAGCAGTACTTC.

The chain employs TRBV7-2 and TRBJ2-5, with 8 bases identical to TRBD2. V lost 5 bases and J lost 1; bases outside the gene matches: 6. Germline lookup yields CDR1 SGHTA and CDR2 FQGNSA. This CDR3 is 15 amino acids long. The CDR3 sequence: CASSGKAGGQETQYF. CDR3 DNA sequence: TGTGCCAGCAGCGGAAAGGCGGGGGGCCAAGAGACCCAGTACTTC.

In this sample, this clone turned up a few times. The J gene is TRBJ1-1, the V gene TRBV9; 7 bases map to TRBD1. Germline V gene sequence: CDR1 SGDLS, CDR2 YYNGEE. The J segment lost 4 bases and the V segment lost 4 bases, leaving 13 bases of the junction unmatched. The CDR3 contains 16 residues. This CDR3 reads CASSQREDRWGTEAFF. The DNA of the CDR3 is TGTGCCAGCAGCCAAAGAGAGGACAGGTGGGGCACTGAAGCTTTCTTT. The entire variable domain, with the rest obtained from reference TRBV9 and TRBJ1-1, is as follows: DSGVTQTPKHLITATGQRVTLRCSPRSGDLSVYWYQQSLDQGLQFLIQYYNGEERAKGNILERFSAQQFPDLHSELNLSSLELGDSALYFCASSQREDRWGTEAFFGQGTRLTVV.

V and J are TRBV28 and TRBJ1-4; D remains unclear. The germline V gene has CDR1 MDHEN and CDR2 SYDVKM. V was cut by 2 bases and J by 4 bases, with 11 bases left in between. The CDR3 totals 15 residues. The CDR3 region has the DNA TGTGCCAGCAGTTTACCAGTGGGAGGTAATGAAAAACTGTTTTTT. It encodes CASSLPVGGNEKLFF.

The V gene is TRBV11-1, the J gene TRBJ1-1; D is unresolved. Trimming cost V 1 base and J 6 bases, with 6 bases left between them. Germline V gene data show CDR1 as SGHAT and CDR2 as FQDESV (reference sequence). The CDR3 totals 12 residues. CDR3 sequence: CASSLDSPEAFF. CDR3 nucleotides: TGTGCCAGCAGCTTAGATTCTCCTGAAGCTTTCTTT.

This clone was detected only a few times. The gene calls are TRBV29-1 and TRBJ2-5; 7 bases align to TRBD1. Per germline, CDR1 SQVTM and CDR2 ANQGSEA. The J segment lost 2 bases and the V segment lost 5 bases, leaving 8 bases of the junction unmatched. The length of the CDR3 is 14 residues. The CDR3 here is CSVRPGQIQETQYF. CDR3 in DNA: TGCAGCGTTCGTCCGGGACAGATACAAGAGACCCAGTACTTC.

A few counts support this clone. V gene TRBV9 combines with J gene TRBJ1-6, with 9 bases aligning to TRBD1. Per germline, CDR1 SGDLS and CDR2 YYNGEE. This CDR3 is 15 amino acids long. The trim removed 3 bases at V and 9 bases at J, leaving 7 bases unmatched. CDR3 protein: CASSEQGAVGSPLHF. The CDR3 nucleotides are TGTGCCAGCAGCGAACAGGGGGCTGTGGGTTCACCCCTCCACTTT. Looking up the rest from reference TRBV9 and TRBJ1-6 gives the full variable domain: DSGVTQTPKHLITATGQRVTLRCSPRSGDLSVYWYQQSLDQGLQFLIQYYNGEERAKGNILERFSAQQFPDLHSELNLSSLELGDSALYFCASSEQGAVGSPLHFGNGTRLTVT.